This T cell receptor (beta chain) emerged from a study of cytomegalovirus exposure and HLA in healthy donors. The wider study: A prior study identified 117 million unique TCR beta sequences from roughly 170 million T cells.

Trimming at V came to 5 bases and at J to 7 bases, leaving 13 bases not matched to a gene. This CDR3 is 15 amino acids long. In germline, CDR1 is MNHNY, CDR2 SVGAGI (reference sequence). Concerning this clone: The antigen remains undetermined.

PCR involved 60 Vbeta and 13 Jbeta primers. Method: immunoSEQ multiplex PCR; TCRdb's copy keeps in-frame clones and lacks some. The table shows over 90,000 clones, with 73% occurring only once. Study-level results: Earlier analysis looked at TCR beta V segments, and most were productive about 90% or about 30% of the time. From TCR beta sequences, most subjects' HLA-A and HLA-B alleles were reportedly predicted accurately.

This clonotype originated in a man aged 35 to 55 in good health and CMV-seronegative. The sample comprised PBMCs. V is TRBV6-6 and J is TRBJ1-1; TRBD1 agrees at 7 bases. The DNA for the CDR3 is TGTGCCAGCAGTAAACTGAACAGGGGTATCGATGAAGCTTTCTTT. This gives the protein CASSKLNRGIDEAFF.